What follows are 6 T cell receptor beta chains derived from one specimen sequenced in a study of radiation and T cells in renal cell carcinoma. Clones were read by immunoSEQ multiplex PCR, and TCRdb kept only the in-frame ones, dropping some. The sample lists approximately 79,000 clones, 82% occurring once. Time point in this sample: blood 2 weeks post-SBRT. Regarding treatment: 15 Gy SBRT to primary tumor, nephrectomy 4 weeks later. The sample was blood, taken from a patient whose treatment included radiotherapy and nephrectomy. These receptors all stem from a man aged 55 to 70 with renal cell carcinoma.

The V and J genes are TRBV12-2 and TRBJ2-2. TRBV12-2 counts as a pseudogene. The CDR3 runs to 18 residues. DNA for the CDR3: TGTGCAAGTCGCTTAGCTCCACTCCCCGGGACCGGCACCGGGGAGCTGTTTTTT. Protein sequence: CASRLAPLPGTGTGELFF.

To note about this clone: The sample carries other DNA sequences with the same CDR3. This chain connects TRBV19 to TRBJ2-5; D is undetermined. The CDR3 is 13 amino acids. Germline values: CDR1 LNHDA, CDR2 SQIVND (reference sequence). Trimming stripped 3 bases from V and 4 bases from J, with 9 bases between. The CDR3 spells CASSIGPRETQYF. The CDR3 region has the DNA TGTGCCAGTAGTATCGGACCGAGAGAGACCCAGTACTTC.

This clone was counted once. The chain uses TRBV6-1 and TRBJ2-2; D ambiguous. Trimming removed 2 bases from V and 5 bases from J, with 9 bases in between. The CDR3 spans 14 residues. Per the germline V gene, CDR1 is MNHNS and CDR2 is SASEGT. CDR3 DNA: TGTGCCAGCAGTGAATTGGGTGGGACCGGGGAGCTGTTTTTT. Residues: CASSELGGTGELFF.

The chain joins TRBV11-2 to TRBJ1-1; a possible D gene is TRBD1 (5 bases). The CDR3 extends over 14 amino acids. Germline V gene sequence: CDR1 SGHAT, CDR2 FQNNGV. Trimming removed 3 bases from V and 8 bases from J, with 16 bases in between. The CDR3 loop is CASSFPGLGGEAFF. The DNA for the CDR3 is TGTGCCAGCAGCTTCCCCGGCCTTGGGGGGGAAGCTTTCTTT.

The chain has TRBV19 and TRBJ2-3; D is possibly TRBD1 (6 bases). The CDR3 is 15 amino acids. The germline gives CDR1 LNHDA, CDR2 SQIVND (reference sequence). V shed 4 bases and J shed 7 bases, with 18 bases lying between them. CDR3 bases: TGTGCCAGTAGTAAAGAGTTCCATGGGACAAATACGCAGTATTTT. Translating gives CASSKEFHGTNTQYF.

The J gene is TRBJ2-2, the V gene TRBV5-1; TRBD1 agrees at 7 bases. Per the germline V gene, CDR1 is SGHRS and CDR2 is YFSETQ. J was trimmed by 8 bases and V by 4 bases; bases with no gene match: 8. This CDR3 is 14 amino acids long. CDR3: CASSTQGTTGELFF. In DNA, the CDR3 is TGCGCCAGCAGCACACAGGGGACAACAGGGGAGCTGTTTTTT.